The 21 T cell receptor beta chains below were found in one sample sequenced in a study of prognosis after radiotherapy for stage I lung cancer. Genomic DNA was the source, and TCR beta CDR3 was amplified from it by two-round multiplex PCR. The use of primers specific to each TRBV and TRBJ gene characterized first-round PCR. TCRdb processed the multiplex PCR reads anew with MiXCR; each CDR3 protein has one entry. The sample comprises roughly 38,000 distinct CDR3 sequences, approximately 25% of which are singletons, and 20% to 30% rests with the top ten. The material was PBMCs, obtained before or after stereotactic body radiation therapy (not recorded which). These receptors all come from a donor over 45 with non-small cell lung cancer.

The CDR3 nucleotides are TGTGCCAGCTCATCCTCGAAAGCTACAACCTCCTACGAGCAGTACTTC. Its protein is CASSSSKATTSYEQYF. This chain uses TRBV18 with TRBJ2-7; D gene uncertain. This CDR3 is built from 16 residues. Germline V CDR1 and CDR2: KGHSH, LQKENI. Trimming cost V 5 bases and J 0 bases, with 17 bases left between them.

Notes on this clonotype: A single base is all that separates this from a far larger clone, so a read error is likely. The V gene is TRBV6-9, the J gene TRBJ1-1, with D possibly TRBD1 on 5 matching bases. CDR1 is MNHGY and CDR2 is SVAAGI in the germline V gene. This CDR3 is built from 13 residues. CDR3 protein: CASSYRVNTEDFF. In DNA, the CDR3 is TGTGCCAGCAGTTACAGGGTGAACACTGAAGATTTCTTT.

This clonotype was observed many times. The rearrangement uses TRBV7-9 and TRBJ2-7; D perhaps matches TRBD2 (6 bases). CDR1 and CDR2 from the germline V gene are SEHNR and FQNEAQ (reference sequence). The CDR3 sequence is 15 residues long. V was pared by 6 bases and J by 0 bases, with 15 bases between. The chain's CDR3 is CASRLGGGLSYEQYF. The CDR3 coding sequence is TGTGCCAGCAGGCTTGGAGGAGGGCTCTCCTACGAGCAGTACTTC.

Comments on this clonotype: It is likely a read error: a sequence one base away is far more abundant. V usage is TRBV6-8 and J usage is TRBJ1-1, with 8 bases fitting TRBD1. The CDR3 runs 15 residues. Germline V gives CDR1 MNHGY, CDR2 SAAAGT. This CDR3 reads CASSYSLRGRTEGFF. CDR3 nucleotide sequence: TGTGCCAGCAGTTACTCGCTCAGGGGGCGCACTGAAGGTTTCTTT.

This clonotype was seen ten or more times. The chain couples TRBV24-1 to TRBJ2-5; tentatively, D is TRBD2 (7 bases). The CDR3 spans 14 residues. Trimming took off 2 bases at V and 5 bases at J, with 11 bases between the two ends. CDR1 KGHDR and CDR2 SFDVKD come from the germline V gene. CDR3 in DNA: TGTGCCACCAGTGATTCGGGGGGCGTGGAGACCCAGTACTTC. It encodes CATSDSGGVETQYF.

Points on this clonotype: A much bigger clone sits one base away, suggesting this may be a read error. V usage is TRBV9 and J usage is TRBJ2-2; 9 nucleotides match TRBD1. The CDR3 loop spans 16 amino acids. V was pared by 2 bases and J by 6 bases, with 8 bases of the junction left unmatched. The germline V gene encodes CDR1 SGDLS and CDR2 YYNGEE. CDR3 amino acids: CASSVTGQGGSGELFF. The CDR3 DNA follows: TGTGCCAGCAGCGTGACGGGACAGGGTGGGTCCGGGGAGCTGTTTTTT.

Of note for this clonotype: Relative to the germline gene, one junction end is altered; a read error may explain this. V usage is TRBV12-3 or TRBV12-4 and J usage is TRBJ1-1, with a weak D call TRBD1 (6 bases). CDR3 length: 15 amino acids. The CDR3 here is CAGSFLTGGKTEAFF. CDR3 coding DNA: TGTGCCGGCAGTTTTCTTACCGGGGGCAAAACTGAAGCTTTCTTT.

This chain joins TRBV10-3 and TRBJ1-2; D ambiguous. Deletions cut 3 bases from V and 4 bases from J, with 12 bases between. CDR3 length: 14 residues. Germline V gives CDR1 ENHRY, CDR2 SYGVKD. The CDR3: CAISDKLATYGYTF. The CDR3 DNA reads TGTGCCATCAGTGATAAACTTGCCACCTATGGCTACACCTTC.

This clonotype was picked up many times. CDR3 bases: TGTGCCAGCAGTTCCCGGACAGGGAACACTGAAGCTTTCTTT. It translates to CASSSRTGNTEAFF. The chain uses TRBV2 and TRBJ1-1, with 7 bases aligning to TRBD1. The germline gives CDR1 SNHLY, CDR2 FYNNEI. Trimming cost V 5 bases and J 1 base; bases outside gene matches: 4. CDR3 size: 14 residues.

Details on this clonotype: Possible read error: a much larger clone is one base away. In DNA, the CDR3 is TGTGCCACCAGTGATGTAGAGAGCATTAAGTACTTC. Amino acid sequence: CATSDVESIKYF. The chain employs TRBV24-1 and TRBJ2-4; D remains ambiguous. This CDR3 has 12 amino acids. Germline lookup yields CDR1 KGHDR and CDR2 SFDVKD.

This chain uses TRBV25-1 with TRBJ1-3; TRBD1 agrees at 7 bases. The germline CDR1 and CDR2 sequences are MGHDK and SYGVNS. V shed 8 bases and J 9 bases; nucleotides not matched to a gene: 19. The CDR3 sequence is 16 residues long. The CDR3 loop reads CASSGLEGASRSTIYF. DNA for the CDR3: TGTGCCAGCTCGGGGTTAGAGGGGGCCTCGAGAAGCACCATATATTTT.

This clonotype was observed many times. The CDR3 DNA reads TGTGCCAGCAGCCACGAGGGACAGGTTGCAGAAAAACTGTTTTTT. Amino acids: CASSHEGQVAEKLFF. This chain connects TRBV3-1 to TRBJ1-4; 8 bases are shared with TRBD1. CDR1 LGHDT and CDR2 YNNKEL come from the germline V gene (reference sequence). This CDR3 is 15 amino acids long. V lost 3 bases and J lost 8; bases outside the gene matches: 8.

The table lists this clonotype with many counts. The V and J genes are TRBV7-9 and TRBJ1-6, with 9 bases fitting TRBD1. Germline V gene data show CDR1 as SEHNR and CDR2 as FQNEAQ (reference sequence). V lost 4 bases, J lost 8 bases, and 3 bases stayed unmatched. The CDR3 length is 14 residues. The CDR3: CASSSGQGDSPLHF. CDR3 sequence (DNA): TGTGCCAGCAGCTCGGGACAGGGCGATTCACCCCTCCACTTT.

This clonotype was found many times. The chain couples TRBV2 to TRBJ1-1; 7 bases align to TRBD1. The V segment lost 6 bases and the J segment 7 bases; nucleotides outside the gene matches: 11. This CDR3 region has 14 residues. Germline V gene sequence: CDR1 SNHLY, CDR2 FYNNEI. The CDR3 sequence: CASRAEGGAYEAFF. The CDR3 bases are TGTGCCAGCAGAGCTGAAGGGGGCGCGTATGAAGCTTTCTTT.

In its sample, this clonotype was seen many times. This chain's CDR3 is CASSFFGVGTDTQYF. In nucleotides, the CDR3 is TGTGCCAGCAGTTTCTTTGGAGTGGGCACAGATACGCAGTATTTT. The chain employs TRBV28 and TRBJ2-3, with D uncertain. The CDR3 spans 15 residues. Trimming took 3 bases from V and 1 from J, leaving 11 bases between them. CDR1 and CDR2 from the germline V gene are MDHEN and SYDVKM.

The sample holds many counts of this clonotype. The gene calls are TRBV6-1 and TRBJ2-2, with TRBD1 matching over 8 bases. The CDR3 is 15 amino acids. Germline CDR1 is MNHNS and CDR2 is SASEGT. Unmatched junction bases numbered 5, after V lost 6 bases and J lost 2 bases. The DNA of the CDR3 is TGTGCCAGCAGCCCCGGACAGGGTAACACCGGGGAGCTGTTTTTT. Amino acids: CASSPGQGNTGELFF.

This clonotype was observed at least ten times. The CDR3 is CASRPGDRTYYGYTF. The CDR3 DNA follows: TGTGCCAGCAGGCCGGGGGACAGAACCTACTATGGCTACACCTTC. This chain connects TRBV28 to TRBJ1-2; 7 nucleotides match TRBD1. This CDR3 comprises 15 residues. V trimming: 6 bases; J trimming: 3 bases; junction bases outside the gene matches: 10. Germline CDR1 is MDHEN and CDR2 is SYDVKM.

Concerning this clonotype itself: At one boundary the junction diverges from the germline segment, which might be a read error. The chain joins TRBV7-9 to TRBJ1-6; D unresolved. Germline lookup yields CDR1 SEHNR and CDR2 FQNEAQ (reference sequence). The CDR3 consists of 14 residues. Here the CDR3 reads CASSLVLVVSPLHF. The CDR3, as DNA: TGTGCCAGTAGCTTAGTACTGGTGGTTTCACCCCTCCACTTT.

This clonotype was counted many times. J is TRBJ1-3 and V is TRBV9; D not certain. Germline V lookup: CDR1 SGDLS, CDR2 YYNGEE. Trimming left V 0 bases short and J 2 bases short, with 12 bases between. The CDR3 extends over 16 amino acids. Here the CDR3 reads CASSVGFLRPGNTIYF. The CDR3 nucleotides read TGTGCCAGCAGCGTAGGTTTTCTGCGGCCTGGAAACACCATATATTTT.

The chain links TRBV19 to TRBJ2-7, with 7 positions matching TRBD1. From germline, CDR1 is LNHDA and CDR2 SQIVND (reference sequence). The CDR3 is 14 residues long. J lost 6 bases, V lost 6 bases, and 11 bases had no gene match. The DNA for the CDR3 is TGTGCCAGTAGGCGGATCTACGGGGACAGCGAGCAGTACTTC. Residues: CASRRIYGDSEQYF.

This clonotype showed up many times. DNA for the CDR3: TGCGCCGGGGGAAAAGTGGAGAGGGGCACCGGGGAGCTGTTTTTT. It codes for CAGGKVERGTGELFF. V and J are TRBV4-3 and TRBJ2-2, with D possibly being TRBD1 or TRBD2 (5 bases each). V shed 11 bases and J shed 4 bases, with 20 bases lying between them. CDR1 is LGHNA, CDR2 YSLEER, per germline. This CDR3 comprises 15 residues.